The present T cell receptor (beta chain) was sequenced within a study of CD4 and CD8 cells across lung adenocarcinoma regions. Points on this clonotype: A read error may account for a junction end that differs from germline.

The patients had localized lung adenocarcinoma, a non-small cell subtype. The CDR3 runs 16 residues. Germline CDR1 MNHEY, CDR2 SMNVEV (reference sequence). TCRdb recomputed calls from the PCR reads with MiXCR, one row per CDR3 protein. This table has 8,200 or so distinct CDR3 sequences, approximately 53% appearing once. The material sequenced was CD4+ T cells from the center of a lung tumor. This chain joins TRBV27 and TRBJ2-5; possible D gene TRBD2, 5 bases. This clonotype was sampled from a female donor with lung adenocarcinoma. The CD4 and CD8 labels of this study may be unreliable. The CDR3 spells CASSSRVAGGQDTQYF. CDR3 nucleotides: TGTGCCAGCAGTTCCCGAGTGGCGGGTGGCCAAGATACCCAGTACTTC.